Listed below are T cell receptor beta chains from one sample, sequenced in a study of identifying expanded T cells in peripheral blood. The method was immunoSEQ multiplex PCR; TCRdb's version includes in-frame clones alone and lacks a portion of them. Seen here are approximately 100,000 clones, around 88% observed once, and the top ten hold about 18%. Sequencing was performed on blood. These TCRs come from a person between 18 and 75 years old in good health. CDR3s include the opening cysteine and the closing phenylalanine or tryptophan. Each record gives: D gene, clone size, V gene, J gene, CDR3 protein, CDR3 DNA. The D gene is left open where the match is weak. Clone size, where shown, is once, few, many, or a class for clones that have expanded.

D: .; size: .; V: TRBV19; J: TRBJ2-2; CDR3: CASSSDRASFTGELFF; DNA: TGTGCCAGTAGTTCCGACCGGGCCTCCTTCACCGGGGAGCTGTTTTTT
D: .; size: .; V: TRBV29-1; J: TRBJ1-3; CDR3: CSVDVAGPGNTIYF; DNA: TGCAGCGTTGACGTCGCAGGCCCTGGAAACACCATATATTTT
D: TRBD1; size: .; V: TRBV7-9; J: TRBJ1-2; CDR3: CASVPPGQGAHGYTF; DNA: TGTGCCAGCGTCCCCCCCGGACAGGGGGCTCATGGCTACACCTTC
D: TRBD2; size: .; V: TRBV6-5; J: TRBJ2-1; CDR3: CASSPGGGSYNEQFF; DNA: TGTGCCAGCAGCCCCGGGGGGGGGTCCTACAATGAGCAGTTCTTC
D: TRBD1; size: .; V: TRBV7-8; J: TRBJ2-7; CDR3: CASSLDRGTYEQYF; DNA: TGTGCCAGCAGCTTGGACAGGGGTACCTACGAGCAGTACTTC
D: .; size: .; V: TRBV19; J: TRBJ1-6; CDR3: CASSVTGTPPLHF; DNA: TGTGCCAGTAGTGTGACAGGCACCCCACCCCTCCACTTT
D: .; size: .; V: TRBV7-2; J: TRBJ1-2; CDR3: CASSLVNTGPSYGYTF; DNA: TGTGCCAGCAGCTTAGTTAATACCGGACCCAGCTATGGCTACACCTTC
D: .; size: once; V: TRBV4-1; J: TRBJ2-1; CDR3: CASSQGVVGAYNEQFF; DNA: TGCGCCAGCAGCCAGGGGGTGGTGGGGGCATACAATGAGCAGTTCTTC
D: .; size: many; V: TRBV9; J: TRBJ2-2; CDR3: CASSVGNTGELFF; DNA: TGTGCCAGCAGCGTAGGTAACACCGGGGAGCTGTTTTTT
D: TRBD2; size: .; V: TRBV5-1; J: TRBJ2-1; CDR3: CASSLGPSGYNEQFF; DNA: TGCGCCAGCAGCTTGGGTCCTAGCGGGTACAATGAGCAGTTCTTC
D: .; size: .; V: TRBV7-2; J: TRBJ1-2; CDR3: CASSLASREDGYTF; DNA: TGTGCCAGCAGCTTAGCGAGCAGGGAGGACGGCTACACCTTC
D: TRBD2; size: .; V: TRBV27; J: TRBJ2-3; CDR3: CASSSSGLVVNTQYF; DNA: TGTGCCAGCAGTTCCTCGGGACTAGTTGTAAATACGCAGTATTTT
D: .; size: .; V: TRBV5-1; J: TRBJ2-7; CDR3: CASSLDSGRDEQYF; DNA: TGCGCCAGCAGCTTGGATTCGGGAAGGGACGAGCAGTACTTC
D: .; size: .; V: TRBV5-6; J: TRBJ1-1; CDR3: CASSPRARAYEAFF; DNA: TGTGCCAGCAGCCCGAGAGCCAGGGCCTATGAAGCTTTCTTT
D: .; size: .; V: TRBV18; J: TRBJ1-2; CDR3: CASQAIGGPYGYTF; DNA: TGTGCCAGCCAAGCAATCGGAGGGCCCTATGGCTACACCTTC
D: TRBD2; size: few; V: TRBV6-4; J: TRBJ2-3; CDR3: CASSDSSGGGTDTQYF; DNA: TGTGCCAGCAGTGACTCCAGCGGGGGGGGCACAGATACGCAGTATTTT
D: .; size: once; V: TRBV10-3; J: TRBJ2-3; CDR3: CATQTADTQYF; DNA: TGTGCCACCCAGACAGCAGATACGCAGTATTTT
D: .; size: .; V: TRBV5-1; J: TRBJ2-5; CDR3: CASGQLAPEEETQYF; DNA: TGCGCCAGCGGTCAGCTGGCCCCCGAGGAAGAGACCCAGTACTTC
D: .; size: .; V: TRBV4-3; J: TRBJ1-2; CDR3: CASSQAGSHGYTF; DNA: TGCGCCAGCAGCCAGGCCGGCTCTCATGGCTACACCTTC
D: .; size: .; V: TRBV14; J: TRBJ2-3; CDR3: CASSQAGGTDTQYF; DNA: TGTGCCAGCAGCCAAGCGGGGGGCACAGATACGCAGTATTTT
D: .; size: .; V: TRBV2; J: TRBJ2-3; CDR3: CASTGKPDTQYF; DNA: TGTGCCAGCACAGGGAAACCAGATACGCAGTATTTT
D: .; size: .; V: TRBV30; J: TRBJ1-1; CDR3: CASSYEQGMNTEAFF; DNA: TGTGCCTCCTCCTACGAACAGGGCATGAACACTGAAGCTTTCTTT
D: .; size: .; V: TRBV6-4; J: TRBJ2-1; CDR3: CASSDSERGEQFF; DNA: TGTGCCAGCAGTGACTCGGAGAGGGGTGAGCAGTTCTTC
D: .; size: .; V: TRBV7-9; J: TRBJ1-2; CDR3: CASSLGAATGGYTF; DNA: TGTGCCAGCAGCTTAGGGGCGGCCACCGGTGGCTACACCTTC
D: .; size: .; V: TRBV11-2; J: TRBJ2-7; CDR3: CASSLEGVQQYF; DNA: TGTGCCAGCAGCTTAGAAGGGGTCCAGCAGTACTTC
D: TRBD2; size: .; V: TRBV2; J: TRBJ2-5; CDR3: CAVSRGVQETQYF; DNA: TGTGCCGTCTCACGGGGGGTCCAAGAGACCCAGTACTTC
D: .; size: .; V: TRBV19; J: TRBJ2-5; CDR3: CASSIDLGGAQTQYF; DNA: TGTGCCAGTAGTATAGATTTGGGGGGGGCTCAGACCCAGTACTTC
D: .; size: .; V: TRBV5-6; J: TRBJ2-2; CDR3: CASSLGGLGTGELFF; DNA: TGTGCCAGCAGCTTGGGAGGGTTGGGCACCGGGGAGCTGTTTTTT
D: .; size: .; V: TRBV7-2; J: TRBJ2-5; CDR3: CASSLVWLGSQETQYF; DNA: TGTGCCAGCAGCTTAGTTTGGCTGGGGTCTCAAGAGACCCAGTACTTC
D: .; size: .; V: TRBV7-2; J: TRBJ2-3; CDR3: CASSFGRVGQYF; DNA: TGTGCCAGCAGCTTCGGTCGGGTGGGGCAGTATTTT
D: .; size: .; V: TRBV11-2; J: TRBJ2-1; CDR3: CASSLAGSSYNEQFF; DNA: TGTGCCAGCAGCTTAGCTGGGAGCTCCTACAATGAGCAGTTCTTC
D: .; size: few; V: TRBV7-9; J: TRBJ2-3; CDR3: CASSLEVSASTDTQYF; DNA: TGTGCCAGCAGCTTAGAAGTATCGGCCAGCACAGATACGCAGTATTTT
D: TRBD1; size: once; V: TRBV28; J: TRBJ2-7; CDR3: CASSSGQGPYEQYF; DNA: TGTGCCAGCAGTTCCGGACAGGGCCCCTACGAGCAGTACTTC
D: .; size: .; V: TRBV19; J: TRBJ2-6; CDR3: CASSPSSGANVLTF; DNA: TGTGCCAGTAGTCCCTCCTCTGGGGCCAACGTCCTGACTTTC
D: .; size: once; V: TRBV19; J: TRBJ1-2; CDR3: CASSIRAGGYTF; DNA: TGTGCCAGTAGTATTAGGGCCGGTGGCTACACCTTC
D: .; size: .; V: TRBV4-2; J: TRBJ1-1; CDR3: CASSREKQFSEAFF; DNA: TGTGCCAGCAGCCGGGAAAAGCAGTTCTCTGAAGCTTTCTTT
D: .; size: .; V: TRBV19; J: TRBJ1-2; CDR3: CASSIMTEFYGYTF; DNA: TGTGCCAGTAGTATAATGACAGAGTTCTATGGCTACACCTTC
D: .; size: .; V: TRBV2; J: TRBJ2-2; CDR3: CASTRWQGTSRGELFF; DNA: TGTGCCAGCACACGGTGGCAGGGGACGAGCAGAGGGGAGCTGTTTTTT
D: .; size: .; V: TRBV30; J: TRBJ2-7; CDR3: CALTTSGTYYEQYF; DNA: TGTGCCTTGACGACCTCCGGGACTTACTACGAGCAGTACTTC
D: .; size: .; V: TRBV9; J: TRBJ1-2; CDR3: CASSVLGGNYGYTF; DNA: TGTGCCAGCAGCGTACTTGGGGGGAACTATGGCTACACCTTC
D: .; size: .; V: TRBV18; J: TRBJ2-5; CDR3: CASSPRGQETQYF; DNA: TGTGCCAGCTCCCCTCGGGGTCAAGAGACCCAGTACTTC
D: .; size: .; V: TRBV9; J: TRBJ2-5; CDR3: CASSTTGTPQETQYF; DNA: TGTGCCAGCAGCACAACCGGGACACCCCAAGAGACCCAGTACTTC
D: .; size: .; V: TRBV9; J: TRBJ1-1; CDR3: CASSADQGNTEAFF; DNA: TGTGCCAGCAGCGCCGATCAGGGTAACACTGAAGCTTTCTTT
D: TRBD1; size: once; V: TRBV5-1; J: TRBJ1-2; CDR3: CASSSGQGAYYGYTF; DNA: TGCGCCAGCAGCTCCGGACAGGGGGCCTATTATGGCTACACCTTC
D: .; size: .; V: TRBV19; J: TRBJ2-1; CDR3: CASSPHRWGGLYNEQFF; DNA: TGTGCCAGTAGTCCTCACCGCTGGGGGGGCCTATACAATGAGCAGTTCTTC
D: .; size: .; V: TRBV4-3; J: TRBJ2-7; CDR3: CASSQYQQGPNEQYF; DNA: TGCGCCAGCAGCCAATACCAACAGGGACCAAACGAGCAGTACTTC